Following are 19 T cell receptor beta chains from one sample sequenced in a study of blood T cell repertoires in COVID-19. Using immunoSEQ multiplex PCR, the repertoire was profiled, and TCRdb retains in-frame clones only, with some absent. This sample has approximately 91,000 clones, with around 80% found just once. The sample taken for sequencing was peripheral blood. These receptors all come from a human donor in a cohort sampled during active COVID-19.

This chain joins TRBV7-2 and TRBJ2-7; a possible D gene is TRBD2 (5 bases). The germline CDR1 and CDR2 sequences are SGHTA and FQGNSA. Trimming shortened V by 2 bases and J by 0 bases, and 14 bases separated the two germline ends. The length of the CDR3 is 16 residues. The CDR3: CASSLNSGLASYEQYF. As DNA, the CDR3 is TGTGCCAGCAGCTTAAATTCCGGACTTGCCTCCTACGAGCAGTACTTC.

The chain carries TRBV20-1 and TRBJ1-2, with D uncertain. From germline, CDR1 is DFQATT and CDR2 SNEGSKA (reference sequence). The CDR3 totals 11 residues. The V end lost 5 bases, the J end lost 2 bases, and 6 bases lay between the germline ends. CDR3 nucleotide sequence: TGCAGTGCTCGCCAGAACTATGGCTACACCTTC. It yields the protein CSARQNYGYTF.

This chain joins TRBV28 and TRBJ2-7; TRBD2 matches at 11 bases. The germline V gene encodes CDR1 MDHEN and CDR2 SYDVKM. Losses at the gene ends were 5 bases for V and 2 bases for J; bases not matched to a gene: 8. CDR3 length: 16 residues. The CDR3 bases are TGTGCCAGCAGTCAAGCCTCTAGCGGGGGGACCTACGAGCAGTACTTC. Its protein product is CASSQASSGGTYEQYF.

This sequence joins TRBV19 and TRBJ2-7; TRBD2 matches 13 bases. The germline gives CDR1 LNHDA, CDR2 SQIVND (reference sequence). J lost 6 bases, V lost 4 bases, and 12 bases had no gene match. CDR3 length: 17 residues. The CDR3 sequence: CASSRAPGLAGKSEQYF. CDR3 DNA sequence: TGTGCCAGTAGTAGGGCCCCGGGACTAGCGGGAAAGAGCGAGCAGTACTTC.

This chain uses TRBV29-1 with TRBJ2-3; 8 bases agree with TRBD1. Germline CDR1 SQVTM, CDR2 ANQGSEA. The CDR3 has 13 residues. J gave up 5 bases and V 4 bases, and 5 bases lay outside the gene matches. The CDR3 reads CSVARGPGDTQYF. CDR3 DNA: TGCAGCGTTGCCAGGGGGCCGGGAGATACGCAGTATTTT.

The chain combines TRBV19 with TRBJ2-1; tentatively, D is TRBD2 (5 bases). CDR1 LNHDA and CDR2 SQIVND come from the germline V gene (reference sequence). The CDR3 is made up of 15 amino acids. Trimming took 0 bases from V and 5 from J, leaving 11 bases between them. The CDR3 DNA reads as TGTGCCAGTAGTATAGATCCGGGATATAACAATGAGCAGTTCTTC. It translates to CASSIDPGYNNEQFF. The whole variable domain, remainder taken from reference TRBV19 and TRBJ2-1, is DGGITQSPKYLFRKEGQNVTLSCEQNLNHDAMYWYRQDPGQGLRLIYYSQIVNDFQKGDIAEGYSVSREKKESFPLTVTSAQKNPTAFYLCASSIDPGYNNEQFFGPGTRLTVL.

J is TRBJ1-5 and V is TRBV2, with D possibly matching TRBD1 (6 bases). Trimming removed 7 bases at V and 4 bases at J, with 17 bases between. The CDR3 extends over 15 amino acids. Germline V gives CDR1 SNHLY, CDR2 FYNNEI. This chain's CDR3 is CASNLQGTGNQPQHF. CDR3 DNA: TGTGCCAGCAACCTACAGGGAACGGGGAATCAGCCCCAGCATTTT.

The chain recombines TRBV7-9 with TRBJ2-2; a weak D match, TRBD1 (5 bases). There are 16 residues in the CDR3. With 1 base removed from V and 7 bases from J, the gap between germline ends came to 16 bases. Germline V gene data show CDR1 as SEHNR and CDR2 as FQNEAQ (reference sequence). The CDR3 coding sequence is TGTGCCAGCAGCTTAGACCCAGGGAAGACTGACGGGGAGCTGTTTTTT. Its protein product is CASSLDPGKTDGELFF.

The chain joins TRBV5-1 to TRBJ1-2, with D perhaps TRBD1 (6 bases). This CDR3 is 13 amino acids long. The V end lost 4 bases, the J end lost 5 bases, and 12 bases lay between the germline ends. Germline lookup yields CDR1 SGHRS and CDR2 YFSETQ. This chain's CDR3 is CASSTGTRYGYTF. The CDR3 region has the DNA TGCGCCAGCAGCACCGGGACACGGTATGGCTACACCTTC.

Note on this clone: Possible read error: a much larger clone is one base away. The V call is TRBV28, the J call TRBJ2-7; no clear D gene. Trimming removed 8 bases at V and 4 bases at J, with 3 bases between. This CDR3 has 9 amino acids. Germline CDR1 and CDR2: MDHEN and SYDVKM. The DNA for the CDR3 is TGTGCCAGCCGTTACGAGCAGTACTTC. This encodes CASRYEQYF.

The rearrangement links TRBV5-1 to TRBJ2-7, with 9 positions matching TRBD1. CDR1 is SGHRS and CDR2 is YFSETQ in the germline V gene. After removal of 5 bases from V and 0 bases from J, the junction contained 6 bases not matched to a gene. The CDR3 consists of 15 residues. Here the CDR3 reads CASRPGTGYSYEQYF. The CDR3 bases are TGCGCCAGCAGGCCCGGGACAGGGTACTCCTACGAGCAGTACTTC.

J is TRBJ2-5 and V is TRBV6-5, with TRBD1 matching over 7 bases. After removal of 4 bases from V and 10 bases from J, the junction contained 3 bases not matched to a gene. Germline assignment: CDR1 MNHEY and CDR2 SVGAGI. There are 11 residues in the CDR3. CDR3 in DNA: TGTGCCAGCAGTTTCGGACAGGACCAGTACTTC. It specifies CASSFGQDQYF.

As concerns this clone: Additional DNA sequences in this sample encode the identical CDR3. V and J are TRBV10-3 and TRBJ1-3; D possibly corresponds to TRBD1 (5 bases). This CDR3 contains 13 residues. V lost 6 bases, J lost 1 base, and 7 bases lay in between. The germline CDR1 and CDR2 sequences are ENHRY and SYGVKD. The CDR3 coding sequence is TGTGCCATCAGAGACAGTTCTGGAAACACCATATATTTT. Its protein product is CAIRDSSGNTIYF.

The chain links TRBV28 to TRBJ1-2; the D is unclear. Germline-derived CDR1 and CDR2 are MDHEN and SYDVKM. Trimming removed 3 bases from V and 7 bases from J, with 15 bases in between. The CDR3 has 14 amino acids. The CDR3 region has the DNA TGTGCCAGCAGTTTCTCTGGCAGAGGGAGTGGCTACACCTTC. Residues: CASSFSGRGSGYTF.

The V call is TRBV18, the J call TRBJ1-2; no definite D call. The CDR3 is 13 amino acids. V was clipped by 3 bases and J by 6 bases, with 11 bases between them. The germline gives CDR1 KGHSH, CDR2 LQKENI. The CDR3 sequence: CASSPAEEDGYTF. The CDR3, as DNA: TGTGCCAGCTCACCGGCGGAAGAGGATGGCTACACCTTC.

The chain has TRBV5-1 and TRBJ1-1, with no clear D. V lost 0 bases to trimming and J lost 4 bases, with 10 bases between them. The CDR3 is 14 residues long. Per germline, CDR1 SGHRS and CDR2 YFSETQ. CDR3 sequence (DNA): TGCGCCAGCAGCTTGGACGCCATCGGCACTGAAGCTTTCTTT. This encodes CASSLDAIGTEAFF.

This chain joins TRBV19 and TRBJ2-7, with 8 nucleotides matching TRBD1. The CDR3 is 15 amino acids. In germline, CDR1 is LNHDA, CDR2 SQIVND (reference sequence). Germline trimming cut 3 bases from V and 2 bases from J; bases unmatched to any gene: 6. The DNA of the CDR3 is TGTGCCAGTAGTATCGATACGACAGGGGCCTACGAGCAGTACTTC. Protein: CASSIDTTGAYEQYF.

The chain has TRBV7-9 and TRBJ2-5, with TRBD2 matching over 7 bases. This CDR3 comprises 15 residues. V trimming: 1 base; J trimming: 2 bases; junction bases outside the gene matches: 4. Germline V gene sequence: CDR1 SEHNR, CDR2 FQNEAQ (reference sequence). This CDR3 is CASSLGGRGQETQYF. The CDR3 nucleotides are TGTGCCAGCAGCTTAGGTGGGCGGGGGCAAGAGACCCAGTACTTC.

This chain links TRBV19 with TRBJ1-2; the D gene is possibly TRBD1 (6 bases). Germline CDR1 LNHDA, CDR2 SQIVND (reference sequence). This CDR3 comprises 12 residues. Trimming cost V 8 bases and J 8 bases, with 15 bases left between them. For the CDR3, the DNA is TGTGCCAGTGGACAGCTCCCGGGGGGCTACACCTTC. This translates into CASGQLPGGYTF.